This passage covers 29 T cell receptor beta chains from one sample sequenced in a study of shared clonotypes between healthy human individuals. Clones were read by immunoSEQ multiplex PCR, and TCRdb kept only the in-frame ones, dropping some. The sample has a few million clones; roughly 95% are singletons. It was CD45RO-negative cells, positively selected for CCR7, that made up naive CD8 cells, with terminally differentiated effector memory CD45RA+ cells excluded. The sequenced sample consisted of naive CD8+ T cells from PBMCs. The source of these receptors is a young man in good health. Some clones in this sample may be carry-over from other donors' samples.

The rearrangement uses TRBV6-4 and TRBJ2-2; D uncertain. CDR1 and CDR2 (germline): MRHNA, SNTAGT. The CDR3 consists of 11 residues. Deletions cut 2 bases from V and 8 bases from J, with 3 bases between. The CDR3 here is CASSDGGELFF. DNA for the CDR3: TGTGCCAGCAGTGACGGGGGGGAGCTGTTTTTT.

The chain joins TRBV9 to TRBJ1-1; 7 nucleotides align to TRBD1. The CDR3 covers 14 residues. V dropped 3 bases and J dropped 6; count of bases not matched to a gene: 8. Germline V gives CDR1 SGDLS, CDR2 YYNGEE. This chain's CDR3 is CASSAITGAPEAFF. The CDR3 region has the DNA TGTGCCAGCAGCGCCATAACAGGGGCCCCTGAAGCTTTCTTT.

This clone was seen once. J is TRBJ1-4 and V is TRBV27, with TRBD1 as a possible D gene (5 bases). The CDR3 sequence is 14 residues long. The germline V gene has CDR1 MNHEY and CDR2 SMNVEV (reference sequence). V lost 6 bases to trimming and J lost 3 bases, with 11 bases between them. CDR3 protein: CASRHQGSNEKLFF. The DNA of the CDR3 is TGTGCCAGCAGACACCAGGGATCTAATGAAAAACTGTTTTTT.

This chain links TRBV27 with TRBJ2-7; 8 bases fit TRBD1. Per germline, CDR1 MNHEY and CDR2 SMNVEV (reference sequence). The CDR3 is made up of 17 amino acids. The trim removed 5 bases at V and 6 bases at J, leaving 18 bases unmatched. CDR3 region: CASSVLTDQGARGEQYF. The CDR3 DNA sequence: TGTGCCAGCAGTGTGTTGACCGATCAGGGGGCAAGGGGCGAGCAGTACTTC.

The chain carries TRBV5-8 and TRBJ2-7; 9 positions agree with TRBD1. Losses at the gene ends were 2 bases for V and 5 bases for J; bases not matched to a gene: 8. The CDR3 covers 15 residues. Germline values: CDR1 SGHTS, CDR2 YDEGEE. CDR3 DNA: TGTGCCAGCAGCTTCGGGACAGGGAATGGCCACGAGCAGTACTTC. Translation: CASSFGTGNGHEQYF. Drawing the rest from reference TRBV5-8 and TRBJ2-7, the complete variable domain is EAGVTQSPTHLIKTRGQQATLRCSPISGHTSVYWYQQALGLGLQFLLWYDEGEERNRGNFPPRFSGRQFPNYSSELNVNALELEDSALYLCASSFGTGNGHEQYFGPGTRLTVT.

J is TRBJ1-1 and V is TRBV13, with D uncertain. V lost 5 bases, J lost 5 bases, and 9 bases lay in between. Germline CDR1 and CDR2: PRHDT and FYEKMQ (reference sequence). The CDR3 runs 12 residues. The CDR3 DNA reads TGTGCCAGCAGCGGAGGAGAAACTGAAGCTTTCTTT. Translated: CASSGGETEAFF.

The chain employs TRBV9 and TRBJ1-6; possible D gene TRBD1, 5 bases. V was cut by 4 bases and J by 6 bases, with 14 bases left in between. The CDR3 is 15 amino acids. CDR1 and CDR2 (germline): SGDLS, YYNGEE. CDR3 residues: CASSNGQGINSPLHF. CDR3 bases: TGTGCCAGCAGCAACGGACAAGGGATTAATTCACCCCTCCACTTT.

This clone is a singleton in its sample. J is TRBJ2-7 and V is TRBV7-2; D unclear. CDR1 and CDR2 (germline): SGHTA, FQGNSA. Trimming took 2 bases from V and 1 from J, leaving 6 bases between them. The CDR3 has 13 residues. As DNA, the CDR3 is TGTGCCAGCAGCTTACCAGTTTCCTACGAGCAGTACTTC. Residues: CASSLPVSYEQYF.

The CDR3 DNA reads as TGTGCCAGCAGGCTAGCGGGAGTGGGGACCTACGAGCAGTACTTC. This translates into CASRLAGVGTYEQYF. This sequence joins TRBV11-2 and TRBJ2-7, with 10 bases that match TRBD2. The CDR3 is made up of 15 amino acids. Germline values: CDR1 SGHAT, CDR2 FQNNGV. Unmatched junction bases numbered 7, after V lost 6 bases and J lost 2 bases.

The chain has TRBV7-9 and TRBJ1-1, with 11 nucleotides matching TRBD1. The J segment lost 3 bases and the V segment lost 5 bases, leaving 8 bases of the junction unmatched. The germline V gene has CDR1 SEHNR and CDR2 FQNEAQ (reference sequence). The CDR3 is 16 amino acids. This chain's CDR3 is CASSERGQGAYTEAFF. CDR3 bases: TGTGCCAGCAGCGAGCGAGGACAGGGGGCTTACACTGAAGCTTTCTTT.

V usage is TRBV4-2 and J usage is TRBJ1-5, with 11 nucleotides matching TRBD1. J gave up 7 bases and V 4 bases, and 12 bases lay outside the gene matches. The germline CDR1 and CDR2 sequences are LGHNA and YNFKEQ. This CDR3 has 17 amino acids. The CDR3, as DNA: TGTGCCAGCAGCCCGTACCCGGGACAGGGGGTCGGGCAGCCCCAGCATTTT. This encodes CASSPYPGQGVGQPQHF.

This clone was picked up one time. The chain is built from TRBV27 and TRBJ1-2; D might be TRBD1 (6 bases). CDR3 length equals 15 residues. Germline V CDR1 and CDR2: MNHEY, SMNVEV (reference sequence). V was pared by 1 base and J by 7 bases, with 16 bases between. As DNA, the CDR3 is TGTGCCAGCAGTTTATTGGGGGCACAAACTCTTGGCTACACCTTC. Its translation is CASSLLGAQTLGYTF.

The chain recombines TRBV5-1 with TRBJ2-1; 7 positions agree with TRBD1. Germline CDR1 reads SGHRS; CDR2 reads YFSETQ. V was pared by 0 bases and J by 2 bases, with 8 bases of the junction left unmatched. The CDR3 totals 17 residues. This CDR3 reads CASSLEEGQVTYNEQFF. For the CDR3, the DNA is TGCGCCAGCAGCTTGGAAGAAGGACAGGTGACCTACAATGAGCAGTTCTTC.

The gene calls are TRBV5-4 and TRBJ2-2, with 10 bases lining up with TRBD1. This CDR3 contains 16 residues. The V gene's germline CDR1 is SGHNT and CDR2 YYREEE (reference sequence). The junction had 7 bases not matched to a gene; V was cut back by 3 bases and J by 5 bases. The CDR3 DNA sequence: TGTGCCAGCAGCTCGGAGACAGGGGGCGTTACCGGGGAGCTGTTTTTT. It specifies CASSSETGGVTGELFF.

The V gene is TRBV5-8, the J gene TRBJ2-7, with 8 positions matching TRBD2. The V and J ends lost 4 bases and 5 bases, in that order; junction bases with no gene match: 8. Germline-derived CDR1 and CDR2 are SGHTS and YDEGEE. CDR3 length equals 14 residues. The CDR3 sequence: CASSPGGGVDEQYF. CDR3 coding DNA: TGTGCCAGCAGCCCCGGGGGGGGTGTCGACGAGCAGTACTTC.

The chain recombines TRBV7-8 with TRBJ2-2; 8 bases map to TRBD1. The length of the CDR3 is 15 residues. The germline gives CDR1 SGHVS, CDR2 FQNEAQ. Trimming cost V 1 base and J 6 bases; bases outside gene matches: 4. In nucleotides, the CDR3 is TGTGCCAGCAGCTTAGTGACAGGGGACCCCGGGGAGCTGTTTTTT. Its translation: CASSLVTGDPGELFF.

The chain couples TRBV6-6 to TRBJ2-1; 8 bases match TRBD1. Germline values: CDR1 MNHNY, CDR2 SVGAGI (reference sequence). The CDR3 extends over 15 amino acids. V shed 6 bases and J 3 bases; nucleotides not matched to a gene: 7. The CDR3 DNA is TGTGCCAGCAGCCGAGACAGGGGCGTCTACAATGAGCAGTTCTTC. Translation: CASSRDRGVYNEQFF.

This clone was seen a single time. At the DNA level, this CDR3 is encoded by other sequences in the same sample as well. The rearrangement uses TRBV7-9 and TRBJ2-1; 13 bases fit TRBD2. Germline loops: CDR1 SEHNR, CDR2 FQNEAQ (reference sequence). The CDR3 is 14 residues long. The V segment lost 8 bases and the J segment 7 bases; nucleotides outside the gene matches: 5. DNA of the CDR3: TGTGCCAGCTCCGGGACTAGCGGGAATAATGAGCAGTTCTTC. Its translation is CASSGTSGNNEQFF.

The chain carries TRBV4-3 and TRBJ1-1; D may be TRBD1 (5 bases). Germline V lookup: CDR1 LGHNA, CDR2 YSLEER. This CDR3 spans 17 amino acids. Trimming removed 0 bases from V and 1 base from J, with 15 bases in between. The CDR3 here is CASSQEGSGGPNTEAFF. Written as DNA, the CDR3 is TGCGCCAGCAGCCAAGAAGGTTCGGGGGGACCGAACACTGAAGCTTTCTTT.

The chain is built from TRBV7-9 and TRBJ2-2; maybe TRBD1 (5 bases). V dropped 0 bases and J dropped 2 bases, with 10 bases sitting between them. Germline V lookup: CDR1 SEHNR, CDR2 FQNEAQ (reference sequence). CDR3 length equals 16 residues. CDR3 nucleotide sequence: TGTGCCAGCAGCTTAGCGTTGGGGCCCAACACCGGGGAGCTGTTTTTT. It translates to CASSLALGPNTGELFF.

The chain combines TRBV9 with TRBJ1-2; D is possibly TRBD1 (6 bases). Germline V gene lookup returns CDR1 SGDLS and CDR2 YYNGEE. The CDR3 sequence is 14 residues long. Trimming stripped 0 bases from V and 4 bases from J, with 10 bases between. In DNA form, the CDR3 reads TGTGCCAGCAGCGTAGTTTCGGGGGCCTATGGCTACACCTTC. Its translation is CASSVVSGAYGYTF.

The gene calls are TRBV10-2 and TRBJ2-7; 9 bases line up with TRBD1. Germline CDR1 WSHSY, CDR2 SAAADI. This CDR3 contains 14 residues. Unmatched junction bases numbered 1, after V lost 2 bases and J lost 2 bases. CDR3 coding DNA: TGCGCCAGCAGTGAGGGGGACAGGGCCTACGAGCAGTACTTC. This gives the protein CASSEGDRAYEQYF.

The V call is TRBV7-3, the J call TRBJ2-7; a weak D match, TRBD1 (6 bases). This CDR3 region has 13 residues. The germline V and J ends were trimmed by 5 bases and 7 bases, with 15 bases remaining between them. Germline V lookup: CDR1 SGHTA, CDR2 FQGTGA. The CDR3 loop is CASSPSRGGEQYF. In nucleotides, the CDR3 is TGTGCCAGCAGCCCTAGCAGGGGTGGAGAGCAGTACTTC.

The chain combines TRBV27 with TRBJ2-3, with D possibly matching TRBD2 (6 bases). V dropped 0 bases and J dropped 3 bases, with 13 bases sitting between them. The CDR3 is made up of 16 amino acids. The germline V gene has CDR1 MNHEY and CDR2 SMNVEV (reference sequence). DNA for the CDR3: TGTGCCAGCAGTTTATCCCGGCGGGATCGGACAGATACGCAGTATTTT. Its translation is CASSLSRRDRTDTQYF.

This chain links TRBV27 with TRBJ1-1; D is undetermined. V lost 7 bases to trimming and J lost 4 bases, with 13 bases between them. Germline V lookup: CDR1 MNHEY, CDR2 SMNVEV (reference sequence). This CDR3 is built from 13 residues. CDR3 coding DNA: TGTGCCAGCAAAAACTTAGACACCACTGAAGCTTTCTTT. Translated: CASKNLDTTEAFF.

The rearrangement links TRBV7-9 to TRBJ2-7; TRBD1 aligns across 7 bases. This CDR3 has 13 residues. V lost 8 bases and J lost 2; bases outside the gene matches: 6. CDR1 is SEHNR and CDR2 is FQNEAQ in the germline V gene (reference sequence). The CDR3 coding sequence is TGTGCCAGCGGTGGACAGGAAGCCTACGAGCAGTACTTC. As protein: CASGGQEAYEQYF.

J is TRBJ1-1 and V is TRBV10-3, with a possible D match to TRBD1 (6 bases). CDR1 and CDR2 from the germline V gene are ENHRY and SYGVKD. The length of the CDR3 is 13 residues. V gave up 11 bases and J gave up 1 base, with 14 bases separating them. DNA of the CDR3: TGTGCCGGATCAGGGGAACCGAACACTGAAGCTTTCTTT. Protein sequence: CAGSGEPNTEAFF.

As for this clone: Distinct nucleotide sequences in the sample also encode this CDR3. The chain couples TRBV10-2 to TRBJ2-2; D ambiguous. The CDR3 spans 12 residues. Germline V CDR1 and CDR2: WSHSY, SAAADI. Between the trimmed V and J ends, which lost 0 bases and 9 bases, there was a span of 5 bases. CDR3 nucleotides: TGCGCCAGCAGTGAGTCCGGCCGGGAGCTGTTTTTT. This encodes CASSESGRELFF.

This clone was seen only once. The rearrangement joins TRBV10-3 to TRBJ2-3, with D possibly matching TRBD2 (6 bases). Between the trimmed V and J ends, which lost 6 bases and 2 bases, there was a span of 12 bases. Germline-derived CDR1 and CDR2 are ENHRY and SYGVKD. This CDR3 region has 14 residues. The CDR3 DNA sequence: TGTGCCATCAGGGGCAGGGACTCCACAGATACGCAGTATTTT. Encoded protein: CAIRGRDSTDTQYF.